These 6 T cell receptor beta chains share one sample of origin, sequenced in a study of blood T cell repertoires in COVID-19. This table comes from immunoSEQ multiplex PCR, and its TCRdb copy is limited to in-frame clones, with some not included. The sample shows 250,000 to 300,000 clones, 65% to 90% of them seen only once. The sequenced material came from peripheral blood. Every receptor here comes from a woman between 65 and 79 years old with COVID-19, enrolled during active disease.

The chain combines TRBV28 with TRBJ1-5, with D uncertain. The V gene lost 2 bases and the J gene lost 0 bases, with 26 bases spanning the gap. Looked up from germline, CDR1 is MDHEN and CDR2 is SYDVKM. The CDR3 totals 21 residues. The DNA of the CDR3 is TGTGCCAGCAGTTTACATGCCTTTGCGCGGGTAGTCGGTAATAGCAATCAGCCCCAGCATTTT. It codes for CASSLHAFARVVGNSNQPQHF.

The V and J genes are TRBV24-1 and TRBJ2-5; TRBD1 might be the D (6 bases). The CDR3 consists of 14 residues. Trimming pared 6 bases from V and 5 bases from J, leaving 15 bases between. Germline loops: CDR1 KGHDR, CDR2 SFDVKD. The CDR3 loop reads CATSSGWQGETQYF. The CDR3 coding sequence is TGTGCCACCAGTTCAGGTTGGCAGGGGGAGACCCAGTACTTC.

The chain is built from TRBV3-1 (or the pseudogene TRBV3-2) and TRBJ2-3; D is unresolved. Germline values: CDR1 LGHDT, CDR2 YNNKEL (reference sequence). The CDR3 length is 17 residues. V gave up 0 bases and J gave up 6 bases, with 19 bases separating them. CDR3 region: CASSQELASRYHDTQYF. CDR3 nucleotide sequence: TGTGCCAGCAGCCAAGAACTGGCTAGTAGATATCATGATACGCAGTATTTT.

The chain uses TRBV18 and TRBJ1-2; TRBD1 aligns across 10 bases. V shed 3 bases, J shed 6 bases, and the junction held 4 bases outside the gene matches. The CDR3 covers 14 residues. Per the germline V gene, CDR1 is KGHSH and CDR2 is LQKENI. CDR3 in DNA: TGTGCCAGCTCACCGTCGGGACAGGGGAATGGCTACACCTTC. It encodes CASSPSGQGNGYTF.

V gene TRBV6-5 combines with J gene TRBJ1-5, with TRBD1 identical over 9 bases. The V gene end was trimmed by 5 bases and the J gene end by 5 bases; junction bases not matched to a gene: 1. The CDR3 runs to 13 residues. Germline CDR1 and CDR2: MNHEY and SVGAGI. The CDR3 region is CASSRTGDQPQHF. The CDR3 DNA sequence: TGTGCCAGCAGTAGGACAGGGGATCAGCCCCAGCATTTT.

CDR3: CASSPLGQANSPLHF. The CDR3, as DNA: TGTGCCAGCAGCCCCTTGGGACAGGCAAATTCACCCCTCCACTTT. This rearrangement joins TRBV7-9 to TRBJ1-6; 8 positions match TRBD1. CDR3 size: 15 residues. V shed 5 bases and J 7 bases; nucleotides not matched to a gene: 7. The V gene's germline CDR1 is SEHNR and CDR2 FQNEAQ (reference sequence).